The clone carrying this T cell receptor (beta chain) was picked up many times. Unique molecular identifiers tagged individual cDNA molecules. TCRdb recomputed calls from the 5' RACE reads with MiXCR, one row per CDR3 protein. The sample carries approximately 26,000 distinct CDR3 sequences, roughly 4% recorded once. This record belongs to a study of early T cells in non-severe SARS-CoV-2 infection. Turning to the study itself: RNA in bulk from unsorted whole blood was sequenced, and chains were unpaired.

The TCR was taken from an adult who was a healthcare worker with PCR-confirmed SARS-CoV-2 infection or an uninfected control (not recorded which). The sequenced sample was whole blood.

The CDR3 nucleotides read TGTGCCAGCAGCCAAGAGGCAGGGGTGGCCAAAAACATTCAGTACTTC. As protein: CASSQEAGVAKNIQYF. The chain has TRBV3-1 and TRBJ2-4, with D maybe TRBD1 (6 bases). This CDR3 comprises 16 residues. V lost 0 bases, J lost 1 base, and 10 bases lay in between. CDR1 LGHDT and CDR2 YNNKEL come from the germline V gene (reference sequence).